There are many counts of the clone carrying this TCR beta chain. Amplification of TCR alpha and beta CDR3 regions from RNA used iRepertoire nested multiplex PCR. TCRdb re-analysed the multiplex PCR reads in MiXCR, keeping a single row per CDR3 protein. The data contain roughly 130,000 distinct CDR3 sequences, about 25% of them singletons. The CDR3 length is 14 residues. Germline loops: CDR1 LNHNV, CDR2 YYDKDF (reference sequence). With 8 bases removed from V and 0 bases from J, the gap between germline ends came to 8 bases. The entry originates in a study of glioma-infiltrating T cells. The material sequenced was glioma tissue, nonneoplastic brain tissue, or PBMCs (not recorded which). The TCR was taken from a human donor with low-grade glioma or glioblastoma, undergoing nonglioma brain surgery, or in good health (not recorded which). The chain has TRBV15 and TRBJ1-6; no definite D call. The CDR3 here is CATGFSSYNSPLHF. The CDR3 DNA is TGTGCCACCGGTTTTAGCTCCTATAATTCACCCCTCCACTTT.